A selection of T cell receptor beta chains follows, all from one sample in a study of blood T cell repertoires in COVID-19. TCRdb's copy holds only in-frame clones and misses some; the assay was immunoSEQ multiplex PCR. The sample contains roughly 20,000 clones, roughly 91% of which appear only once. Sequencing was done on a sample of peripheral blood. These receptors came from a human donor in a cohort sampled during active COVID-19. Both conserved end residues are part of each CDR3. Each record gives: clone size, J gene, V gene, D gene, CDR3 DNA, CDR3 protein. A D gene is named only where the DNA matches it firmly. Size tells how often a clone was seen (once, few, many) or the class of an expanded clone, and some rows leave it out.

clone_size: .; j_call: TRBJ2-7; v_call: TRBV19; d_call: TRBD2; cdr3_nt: TGTGCCAGTAGTATAGAGGGAGGGAGCTACGAGCAGTACTTC; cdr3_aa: CASSIEGGSYEQYF
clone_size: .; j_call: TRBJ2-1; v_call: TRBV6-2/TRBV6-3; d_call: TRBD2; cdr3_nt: TGTGCCAGCAGTTACTCGGGTAGCGGGTACTATAATGAGCAGTTCTTC; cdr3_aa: CASSYSGSGYYNEQFF
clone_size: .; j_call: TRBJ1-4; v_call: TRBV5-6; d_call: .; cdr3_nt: TGTGCCAGCAGCACGAGACGGACTGCAACTAATGAAAAACTGTTTTTT; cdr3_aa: CASSTRRTATNEKLFF
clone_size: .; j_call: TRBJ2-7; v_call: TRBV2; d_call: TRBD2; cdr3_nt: TGTGCCAGCATCTCAGGGACTAGCGGGAGAAAGGGGTACGAGCAGTACTTC; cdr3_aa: CASISGTSGRKGYEQYF
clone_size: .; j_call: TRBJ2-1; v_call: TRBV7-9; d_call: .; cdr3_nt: TGTGCCAGCAGGGCAGCCGGCGGAAGAAGTTCCCACAATGAGCAGTTCTTC; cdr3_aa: CASRAAGGRSSHNEQFF
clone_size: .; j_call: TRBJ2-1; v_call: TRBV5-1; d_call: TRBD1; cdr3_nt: TGCGCCAGCAGCTTCACAGGGGATGAGCAGTTCTTC; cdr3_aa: CASSFTGDEQFF
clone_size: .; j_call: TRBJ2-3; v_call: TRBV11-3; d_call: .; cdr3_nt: TGTGCCAGCAGCTTAAATCTAGCGAAAGAGCCGTATTTT; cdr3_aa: CASSLNLAKEPYF
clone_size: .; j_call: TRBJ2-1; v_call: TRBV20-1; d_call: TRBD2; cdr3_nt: TGCAGTGCTAATGACGGGACTAGGGGGAATGAGCAGTTCTTC; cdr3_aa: CSANDGTRGNEQFF
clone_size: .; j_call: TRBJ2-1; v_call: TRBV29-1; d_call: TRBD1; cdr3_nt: TGCAGCGTAACGACAGGGGCGAATGAGCAGTTCTTC; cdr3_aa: CSVTTGANEQFF
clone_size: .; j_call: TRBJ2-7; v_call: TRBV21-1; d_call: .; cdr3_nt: TGTGCCAGCAGCAACTCTGTCGGGGTCCCCCCGACCACCTATGCCTACGAGCAGTACTTC; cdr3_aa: CASSNSVGVPPTTYAYEQYF
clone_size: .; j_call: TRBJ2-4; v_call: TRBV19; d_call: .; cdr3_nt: TGTGCCAGTAGTGTGCGACAGGACCACTCCAAAAACATTCAGTACTTC; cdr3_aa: CASSVRQDHSKNIQYF
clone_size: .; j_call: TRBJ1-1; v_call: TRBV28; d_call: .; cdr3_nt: TGTGCCAGCCGCCCAGGGATGATGCGGACTGAAGCTTTCTTT; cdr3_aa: CASRPGMMRTEAFF
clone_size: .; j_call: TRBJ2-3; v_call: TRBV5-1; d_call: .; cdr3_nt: TGCGCCAGCAGCTTGGGATCGGGGGATACGCAGTATTTT; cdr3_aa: CASSLGSGDTQYF
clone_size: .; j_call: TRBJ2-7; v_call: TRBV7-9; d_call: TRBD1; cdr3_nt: TGTGCCAGCAGCTTAGATATATATCGTGGACAGGGCCGTTACGAGCAGTACTTC; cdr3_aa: CASSLDIYRGQGRYEQYF
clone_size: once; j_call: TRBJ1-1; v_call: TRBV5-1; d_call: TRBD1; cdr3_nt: TGCGCCAGCAGCTCCAGGACAGGGAACACTGAAGCTTTCTTT; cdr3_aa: CASSSRTGNTEAFF
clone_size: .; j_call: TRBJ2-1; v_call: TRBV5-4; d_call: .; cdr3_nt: TGTGCCAGCAGCTCCCCGGACAGCCGGGGTGAGCAGTTCTTC; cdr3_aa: CASSSPDSRGEQFF
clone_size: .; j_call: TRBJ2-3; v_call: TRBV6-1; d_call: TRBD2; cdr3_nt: TGTGCCAGCACCCTAGCGGGGGCCGGCACAGATACGCAGTATTTT; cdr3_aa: CASTLAGAGTDTQYF
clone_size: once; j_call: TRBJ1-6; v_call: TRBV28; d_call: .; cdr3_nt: TGTGCCAGCAGTTTACAGGGGCGGAATTCACCCCTCCACTTT; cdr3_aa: CASSLQGRNSPLHF
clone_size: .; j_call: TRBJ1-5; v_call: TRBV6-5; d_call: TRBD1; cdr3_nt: TGTGCCAGCAGAGAGACAGGGGGCGGTCAGCCCCAGCATTTT; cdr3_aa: CASRETGGGQPQHF
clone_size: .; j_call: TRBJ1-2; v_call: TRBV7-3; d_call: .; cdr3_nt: TGTGCCAGCAGCTTAAACGGGGGGGTAGGCTATGGCTACACCTTC; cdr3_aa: CASSLNGGVGYGYTF
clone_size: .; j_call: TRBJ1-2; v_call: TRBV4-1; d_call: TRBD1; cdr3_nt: TGCGCCAGCAGCCAAACCCCCGGGACAGGATATGGCTACACCTTC; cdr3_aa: CASSQTPGTGYGYTF
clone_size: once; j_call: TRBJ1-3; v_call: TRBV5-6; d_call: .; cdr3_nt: TGTGCCAGCAGCTTCCGGACTTCAGGAAACACCATATATTTT; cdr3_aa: CASSFRTSGNTIYF
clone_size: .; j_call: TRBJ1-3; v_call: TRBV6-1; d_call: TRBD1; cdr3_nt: TGTGCCAGCAGTGAATTAGACAGGGCTGGAAACACCATATATTTT; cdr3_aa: CASSELDRAGNTIYF
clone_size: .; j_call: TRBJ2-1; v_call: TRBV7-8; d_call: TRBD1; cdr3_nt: TGTGCCAGCAGCTTAAGTGTGGGGACAGCGGTCTTC; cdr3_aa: CASSLSVGTAVF
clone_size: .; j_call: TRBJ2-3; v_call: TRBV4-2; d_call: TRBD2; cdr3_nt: TGTGCCAGCAGCCAAGTTCCGGGACTACCTCCCACGGATACGCAGTATTTT; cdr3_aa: CASSQVPGLPPTDTQYF
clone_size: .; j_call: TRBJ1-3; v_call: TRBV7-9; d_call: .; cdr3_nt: TGTGCCAGCAGCCCTGACACGTTCTCTGGAAACACCATATATTTT; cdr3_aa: CASSPDTFSGNTIYF
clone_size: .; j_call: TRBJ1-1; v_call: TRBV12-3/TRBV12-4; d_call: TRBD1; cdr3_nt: TGTGCCAGCAGTCCTGACAGGGTAACTGAAGCTTTCTTT; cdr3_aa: CASSPDRVTEAFF
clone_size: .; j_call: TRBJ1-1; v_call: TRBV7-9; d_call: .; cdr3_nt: TGTGCCAGCAGCTCGATCGGTAGGGGCGACGGCACTGAAGCTTTCTTT; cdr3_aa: CASSSIGRGDGTEAFF
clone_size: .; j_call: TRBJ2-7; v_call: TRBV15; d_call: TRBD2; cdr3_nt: TGTGCCACCAGCAGAGATATGCGGAGCGGGAGGGCCTACGAGCAGTACTTC; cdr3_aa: CATSRDMRSGRAYEQYF
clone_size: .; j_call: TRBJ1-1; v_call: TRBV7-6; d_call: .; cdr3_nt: TGTGCCAGCGGGGCAGGGCAGAACACTGAAGCTTTCTTT; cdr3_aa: CASGAGQNTEAFF
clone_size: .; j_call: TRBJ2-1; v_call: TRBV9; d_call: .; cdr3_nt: TGTGCCAGCAGCACCCACGCGGAGATCGGTCATGAGCAGTTCTTC; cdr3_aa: CASSTHAEIGHEQFF
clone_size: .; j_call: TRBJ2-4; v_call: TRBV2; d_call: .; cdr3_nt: TGTGCCAGCACCTGGGCAGCCCAGAACATTCAGTACTTC; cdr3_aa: CASTWAAQNIQYF
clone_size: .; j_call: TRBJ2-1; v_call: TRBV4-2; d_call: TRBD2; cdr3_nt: TGTGCCAGCAGCCAGGACCTAGCGGGGGGGGCATACAATGAGCAGTTCTTC; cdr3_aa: CASSQDLAGGAYNEQFF
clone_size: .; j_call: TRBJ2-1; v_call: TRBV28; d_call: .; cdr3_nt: TGTGCCAGCTACGGGGGCTACAATGAGCAGTTCTTC; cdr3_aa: CASYGGYNEQFF
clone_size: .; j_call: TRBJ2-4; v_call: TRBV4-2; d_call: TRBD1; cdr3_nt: TGTGCCAGCAGCCAAGAGACAGGGGGGAAAAACATTCAGTACTTC; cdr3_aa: CASSQETGGKNIQYF
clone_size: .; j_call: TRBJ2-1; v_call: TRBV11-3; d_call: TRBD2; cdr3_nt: TGTGCCAGCAGCTTAGGGGCTAGCGGGGGCAATGAGCAGTTCTTC; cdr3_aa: CASSLGASGGNEQFF
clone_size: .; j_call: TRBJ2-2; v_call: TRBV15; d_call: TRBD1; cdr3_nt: TGTGCCACCAGCCCCGACAGGGCCACCGGGGAGCTGTTTTTT; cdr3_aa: CATSPDRATGELFF